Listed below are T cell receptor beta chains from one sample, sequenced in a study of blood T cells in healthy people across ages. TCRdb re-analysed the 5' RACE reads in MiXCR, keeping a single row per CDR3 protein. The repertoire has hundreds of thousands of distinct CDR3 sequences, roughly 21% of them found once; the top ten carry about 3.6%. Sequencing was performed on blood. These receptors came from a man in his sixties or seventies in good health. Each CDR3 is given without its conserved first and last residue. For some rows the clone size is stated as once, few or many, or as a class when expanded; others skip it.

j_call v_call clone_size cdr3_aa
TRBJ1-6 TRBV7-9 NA ASSAGPENSPLH
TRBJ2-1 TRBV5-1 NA ASSRDAAYNEQF
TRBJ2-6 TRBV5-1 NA ASSLRGYGANVLT
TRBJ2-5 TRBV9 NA ASSVGGSAVFQETQY
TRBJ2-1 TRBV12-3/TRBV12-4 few ASSPRGGGHSYNEQF
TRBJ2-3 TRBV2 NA ASSGLAGDTQY
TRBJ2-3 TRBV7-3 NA ASSLSATSTDTQY
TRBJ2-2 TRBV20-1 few STREAGELF
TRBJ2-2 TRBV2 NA ASSEDPGAITGELF
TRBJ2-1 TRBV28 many ASSSLGGPYNEQF
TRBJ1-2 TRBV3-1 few ASSQGDRVTNYGYT
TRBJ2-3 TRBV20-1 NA TGGSGIDTQY
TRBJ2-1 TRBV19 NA ASKGQAGGNEQF
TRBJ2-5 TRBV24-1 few ATSDPIHGETQY
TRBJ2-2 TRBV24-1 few AVKRGAGELF
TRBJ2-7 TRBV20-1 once SATHSGRAGEQY
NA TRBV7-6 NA ASSLALASGSLNEQF
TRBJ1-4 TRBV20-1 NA SARRGHPL
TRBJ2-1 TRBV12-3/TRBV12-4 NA ASSFAVTEQF
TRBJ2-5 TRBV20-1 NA SARLAGVREQY
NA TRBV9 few ASTETSGTGEQF
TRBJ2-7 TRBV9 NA ASSVDPNPNYERY
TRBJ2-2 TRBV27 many ASTFSIGLAKKNTGELF
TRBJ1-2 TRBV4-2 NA ASSRGTVYGYT
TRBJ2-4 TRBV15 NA ATSGGSYDIQY
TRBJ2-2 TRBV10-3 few AISDVVGTGELF
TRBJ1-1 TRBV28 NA ASRARLRGTANTEAF
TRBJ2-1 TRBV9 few ASSLRLAVHPSSYNEQF
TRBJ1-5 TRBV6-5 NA ASSYAGHGQPQH
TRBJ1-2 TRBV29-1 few SVQGTGGYT
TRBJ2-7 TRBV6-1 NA ASTDSGSYEQY
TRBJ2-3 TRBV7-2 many ASSQLGGDTQY
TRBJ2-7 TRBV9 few ASSVAGGGSRYEQY
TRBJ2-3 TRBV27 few ASSSKLDWRATLDTQY
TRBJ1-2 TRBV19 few ASSLPRTASASYGYT
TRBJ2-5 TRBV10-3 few AIRGDRGQETQY
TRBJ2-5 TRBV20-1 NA SARQGTETQY
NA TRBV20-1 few SASRDSTSYEQY
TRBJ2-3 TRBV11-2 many ASSFGGPPTDTQY
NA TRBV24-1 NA ATSDTSARNNEQF
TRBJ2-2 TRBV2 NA ASYMNEATGGVNTGELF
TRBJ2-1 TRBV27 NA ASSLARDRARNEQF
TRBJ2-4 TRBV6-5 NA ATGARAKNIQY
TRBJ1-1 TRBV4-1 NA ASSQAFRENTEAF
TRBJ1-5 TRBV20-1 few SASLKNQPQH
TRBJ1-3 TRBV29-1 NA SVEPGQGGNTMY
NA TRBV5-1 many ASSLGNYEQY
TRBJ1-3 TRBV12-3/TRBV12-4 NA ASSWGGNTIY